These 7 T cell receptor beta chains were all obtained from the same sample, sequenced in a study of cytomegalovirus exposure and HLA in healthy donors. The study ran its PCR with 60 Vbeta and 13 Jbeta primers. The method was immunoSEQ multiplex PCR; TCRdb's version includes in-frame clones alone and lacks a portion of them. The table records 100,000 to 150,000 clones, 78% of them present only once. The sequenced sample consisted of PBMCs. All receptors come from a man aged 25-40 years in good health and CMV-seropositive.

V and J are TRBV28 and TRBJ2-5; D is perhaps TRBD1 (5 bases). This CDR3 has 12 residues. The V and J ends lost 6 bases and 4 bases respectively, with 9 bases between them. From germline, CDR1 is MDHEN and CDR2 SYDVKM. Here the CDR3 DNA reads TGTGCCAGCAGAAAACAGGTAGAGACCCAGTACTTC. This codes for CASRKQVETQYF. Full variable domain (missing parts from reference TRBV28 and TRBJ2-5): DVKVTQSSRYLVKRTGEKVFLECVQDMDHENMFWYRQDPGLGLRLIYFSYDVKMKEKGDIPEGYSVSREKKERFSLILESASTNQTSMYLCASRKQVETQYFGPGTRLLVL.

This clone has a handful of counts. The rearrangement uses TRBV28 and TRBJ1-5; D unresolved. Trimming pared 2 bases from V and 0 bases from J, leaving 8 bases between. CDR3 length: 15 amino acids. In germline, CDR1 is MDHEN, CDR2 SYDVKM. The CDR3 DNA follows: TGTGCCAGCAGTTTACCAGAATATAGCAATCAGCCCCAGCATTTT. It specifies CASSLPEYSNQPQHF.

The gene calls are TRBV29-1 and TRBJ2-7; D gene uncertain. The germline CDR1 and CDR2 sequences are SQVTM and ANQGSEA. The CDR3 is 12 residues long. Trimming cost V 4 bases and J 0 bases, with 7 bases left between them. The CDR3 sequence: CSVVVVSYEQYF. In DNA, the CDR3 is TGCAGCGTTGTTGTAGTCTCCTACGAGCAGTACTTC.

Of note for this clone: The sample carries other DNA sequences with the same CDR3. This chain links TRBV9 with TRBJ1-1; unclear D gene. Deletions cut 0 bases from V and 5 bases from J, with 8 bases between. The CDR3 runs to 13 residues. Germline-derived CDR1 and CDR2 are SGDLS and YYNGEE. The CDR3 DNA follows: TGTGCCAGCAGCGTAGGAGGTTCTACTGAAGCTTTCTTT. Translated, it gives CASSVGGSTEAFF.

This chain links TRBV7-7 with TRBJ2-1, with D possibly matching TRBD1 (5 bases). CDR3 length: 13 amino acids. V was shortened by 2 bases and J by 5 bases, with 7 bases between the two germline ends. Looked up from germline, CDR1 is SSHAT and CDR2 is FNYEAQ (reference sequence). CDR3 DNA: TGTGCCAGCAGCTTAACCAGGGACAATGAGCAGTTCTTC. It specifies CASSLTRDNEQFF.

This rearrangement joins TRBV30 to TRBJ2-1; 9 bases match TRBD2. J was trimmed by 8 bases and V by 5 bases; bases with no gene match: 7. CDR3 size: 13 residues. CDR1 is GTSNPN and CDR2 is SVGIG in the germline V gene (reference sequence). This CDR3 is CAWVRGGFDEQFF. CDR3 in DNA: TGTGCCTGGGTGCGGGGGGGTTTCGATGAGCAGTTCTTC.

The chain couples TRBV30 to TRBJ2-7; 8 nucleotides match TRBD2. V dropped 3 bases and J dropped 5; count of bases not matched to a gene: 12. CDR1 is GTSNPN and CDR2 is SVGIG in the germline V gene (reference sequence). The CDR3 is 15 amino acids. For the CDR3, the DNA is TGTGCCTGGAGACGAGGAGCGGGAGATGGGCACGAGCAGTACTTC. Encoded protein: CAWRRGAGDGHEQYF. Using reference TRBV30 and TRBJ2-7 for the parts outside the CDR3, the full variable domain is SQTIHQWPATLVQPVGSPLSLECTVEGTSNPNLYWYRQAAGRGLQLLFYSVGIGQISSEVPQNLSASRPQDRQFILSSKKLLLSDSGFYLCAWRRGAGDGHEQYFGPGTRLTVT.